Following are 30 T cell receptor beta chains from one sample sequenced in a study of blood T cell repertoires in COVID-19. Method: immunoSEQ multiplex PCR; TCRdb's copy keeps in-frame clones and lacks some. The sample contains 290,000 or so clones, 80% to 85% of which appear only once. The sample was PBMCs or T cells enriched from blood (not recorded which). Source of these receptors: a man aged 40-49 years who had been exposed to COVID-19.

This chain connects TRBV15 to TRBJ2-7; D is undetermined. The CDR3 loop spans 14 amino acids. The V gene's germline CDR1 is LNHNV and CDR2 YYDKDF (reference sequence). With 4 bases removed from V and 7 bases from J, the gap between germline ends came to 17 bases. The CDR3 protein is CATSTHGSSEEQYF. In DNA, the CDR3 is TGTGCCACCAGCACCCACGGGTCTAGTGAGGAGCAGTACTTC.

This sequence joins TRBV19 and TRBJ1-2; 8 bases are a match to TRBD1. J gave up 7 bases and V 4 bases, and 8 bases lay outside the gene matches. This CDR3 contains 14 residues. Looked up from germline, CDR1 is LNHDA and CDR2 is SQIVND (reference sequence). Written as DNA, the CDR3 is TGTGCCAGTAGTACGACGACAGGGGTTCGTGGCTACACCTTC. Protein sequence: CASSTTTGVRGYTF.

The V and J genes are TRBV2 and TRBJ2-5, with D maybe TRBD2 (7 bases). The V end was cut by 9 bases, the J end by 5 bases, with 13 bases between. This CDR3 is built from 12 residues. Germline CDR1 and CDR2: SNHLY and FYNNEI. CDR3 sequence reads: CASQEGGETQYF. The DNA for the CDR3 is TGTGCCAGTCAAGAGGGGGGGGAGACCCAGTACTTC.

In its sample, this clone was seen a few times. V and J are TRBV18 and TRBJ1-1, with D possibly being TRBD1 (6 bases). V lost 3 bases and J lost 1, with 15 bases in between. This CDR3 has 16 residues. Germline V gives CDR1 KGHSH, CDR2 LQKENI. The CDR3 reads CASSPQEIQGNTEAFF. CDR3 DNA: TGTGCCAGCTCACCGCAAGAAATACAGGGGAACACTGAAGCTTTCTTT.

The chain joins TRBV14 to TRBJ1-3; 9 bases align to TRBD1. Germline V gene lookup returns CDR1 SGHDN and CDR2 FVKESK. V gave up 4 bases and J gave up 8 bases; unmatched junction bases: 6. The CDR3 has 14 residues. As DNA, the CDR3 is TGTGCCAGCAGCCGACAGACAGGGGGGGACACCATATATTTT. Translated: CASSRQTGGDTIYF.

The chain uses TRBV24-1 and TRBJ1-3; D perhaps matches TRBD1 (5 bases). Germline-derived CDR1 and CDR2 are KGHDR and SFDVKD. The CDR3 covers 15 residues. V was pared by 7 bases and J by 0 bases, with 12 bases between. CDR3: CATRAGRISGNTIYF. CDR3 bases: TGTGCCACCAGGGCGGGACGGATCTCTGGAAACACCATATATTTT.

This clone appeared a single time. The chain recombines TRBV19 with TRBJ1-6; 9 bases fit TRBD1. This CDR3 has 15 amino acids. V shed 3 bases, J shed 9 bases, and the junction held 6 bases outside the gene matches. Germline values: CDR1 LNHDA, CDR2 SQIVND (reference sequence). The CDR3 is CASSIAGQGRSPLHF. CDR3 DNA: TGTGCCAGTAGTATTGCGGGACAGGGTCGTTCACCCCTCCACTTT.

The V call is TRBV6-1, the J call TRBJ1-5; D not resolved. Trimming took 1 base from V and 6 from J, leaving 31 bases between them. CDR3 size: 21 residues. Germline V CDR1 and CDR2: MNHNS, SASEGT. CDR3 sequence (DNA): TGTGCCAGCAGTGAAGACCGCTACGAAAGGGAGAGCAGAATATTTCGTCAGCCCCAGCATTTT. Translation: CASSEDRYERESRIFRQPQHF.

This sequence joins TRBV21-1 and TRBJ2-2; TRBD2, the table's D call, was not compared with the DNA. TRBV21-1 is a documented pseudogene. The CDR3 runs 14 residues. The CDR3 nucleotides are TGTGCCAGCAGCAAAGCCCTGAACACCGGGGAGCTGTTTTTT. It encodes CASSKALNTGELFF.

The gene calls are TRBV7-8 and TRBJ2-7, with 8 bases that match TRBD2. CDR3 size: 16 residues. With 1 base clipped from V and 2 bases from J, the junction kept 7 bases outside the gene matches. Looked up from germline, CDR1 is SGHVS and CDR2 is FQNEAQ. This CDR3 is CASSLGTSGGTYEQYF. For the CDR3, the DNA is TGTGCCAGCAGCTTAGGAACTAGCGGAGGAACCTACGAGCAGTACTTC.

The rearrangement joins TRBV7-8 to TRBJ2-5; 8 bases align to TRBD2. V gave up 6 bases and J gave up 4 bases; unmatched junction bases: 10. CDR1 and CDR2 from the germline V gene are SGHVS and FQNEAQ. CDR3 length equals 15 residues. CDR3 residues: CASSWGMAGGETQYF. The DNA of the CDR3 is TGTGCCAGCAGTTGGGGAATGGCGGGAGGAGAGACCCAGTACTTC.

The chain combines TRBV7-2 with TRBJ2-2; 11 bases map to TRBD2. Losses at the gene ends were 6 bases for V and 0 bases for J; bases not matched to a gene: 3. Germline values: CDR1 SGHTA, CDR2 FQGNSA. The CDR3 has 16 residues. The DNA for the CDR3 is TGTGCCAGCAGGACGACTAGCGGGGCGAACACCGGGGAGCTGTTTTTT. Translation gives CASRTTSGANTGELFF.

The CDR3 coding sequence is TGTGCCAGCCGAGTCAGGACAGGGTCGCTTGAGCAGTACTTC. This codes for CASRVRTGSLEQYF. The chain employs TRBV6-5 and TRBJ2-7; 8 nucleotides align to TRBD1. This CDR3 is 14 amino acids long. The ends lost 8 bases at V and 7 bases at J; junction bases unmatched: 13. The germline CDR1 and CDR2 sequences are MNHEY and SVGAGI.

CDR3: CATSRERTSGTYEQYF. The CDR3 DNA reads TGTGCCACCAGCAGAGAGCGGACTAGCGGGACGTACGAGCAGTACTTC. The V and J genes are TRBV15 and TRBJ2-7, with TRBD2 matching over 12 bases. The germline V gene encodes CDR1 LNHNV and CDR2 YYDKDF (reference sequence). There are 16 residues in the CDR3. Trimming removed 0 bases from V and 4 bases from J; junction bases left unmatched: 4. Variable domain in full (rest from reference TRBV15 and TRBJ2-7): DAMVIQNPRYQVTQFGKPVTLSCSQTLNHNVMYWYQQKSSQAPKLLFHYYDKDFNNEADTPDNFQSRRPNTSFCFLDIRSPGLGDTAMYLCATSRERTSGTYEQYFGPGTRLTVT.

CDR3 nucleotide sequence: TGTGCCAGCATCTCCGCTACTAGCGGGATCGAGCAGTACTTC. The encoded protein is CASISATSGIEQYF. The rearrangement joins TRBV6-5 to TRBJ2-7, with TRBD2 matching 10 bases. CDR1 and CDR2 (germline): MNHEY, SVGAGI. CDR3 length equals 14 residues. V was clipped by 7 bases and J by 6 bases; unmatched bases: 9.

The V call is TRBV7-8, the J call TRBJ2-1, with D hard to call. The V end was cut by 4 bases, the J end by 7 bases, with 14 bases between. This CDR3 has 14 residues. Germline V lookup: CDR1 SGHVS, CDR2 FQNEAQ. The CDR3 is CASSYDLAGNEQFF. The CDR3 coding sequence is TGTGCCAGCAGCTATGACTTAGCCGGAAATGAGCAGTTCTTC.

The chain links TRBV4-1 to TRBJ2-2, with D unclear. Trimming left V 4 bases short and J 4 bases short, with 7 bases between. The CDR3 spans 13 residues. Germline CDR1 reads MGHRA; CDR2 reads YSYEKL. The CDR3 sequence: CASSPPRTGELFF. CDR3 DNA sequence: TGCGCCAGCAGCCCTCCGCGCACCGGGGAGCTGTTTTTT.

This sequence joins TRBV14 and TRBJ1-1; maybe TRBD1 (6 bases). Trimming stripped 7 bases from V and 2 bases from J, with 17 bases between. Germline assignment: CDR1 SGHDN and CDR2 FVKESK. CDR3 length equals 15 residues. This chain's CDR3 is CASKQQQGSNTEAFF. DNA of the CDR3: TGTGCCAGCAAGCAGCAACAGGGTAGCAACACTGAAGCTTTCTTT.

This clone was detected a few times. CDR3 sequence reads: CAWRPRGQGNYGYTF. The CDR3 bases are TGTGCCTGGAGGCCTCGGGGACAGGGTAACTATGGCTACACCTTC. This sequence joins TRBV30 and TRBJ1-2, with TRBD1 matching over 9 bases. The ends lost 3 bases at V and 1 base at J; junction bases unmatched: 6. CDR3 length: 15 amino acids. Germline V gives CDR1 GTSNPN, CDR2 SVGIG (reference sequence).

On this clone: In the same sample, other DNA sequences code for this CDR3. The V gene is TRBV15, the J gene TRBJ1-1; unclear D gene. Per the germline V gene, CDR1 is LNHNV and CDR2 is YYDKDF (reference sequence). The V and J ends lost 0 bases and 0 bases respectively, with 8 bases between them. The CDR3 length is 15 residues. CDR3 region: CATSRESGVNTEAFF. The CDR3 DNA reads TGTGCCACCAGCAGAGAGTCAGGTGTGAACACTGAAGCTTTCTTT.

V and J are TRBV7-9 and TRBJ2-2; TRBD2 is a possible D gene (7 bases). CDR3 length equals 17 residues. Germline loops: CDR1 SEHNR, CDR2 FQNEAQ (reference sequence). V was pared by 4 bases and J by 5 bases, with 20 bases between. In nucleotides, the CDR3 is TGTGCCAGCAGCTCCGCGAGGGGGGGACTACCAACCGGGGAGCTGTTTTTT. This codes for CASSSARGGLPTGELFF.

This sequence joins TRBV6-2 or TRBV6-3 and TRBJ2-5, with 9 bases that match TRBD2. The trim removed 2 bases at V and 4 bases at J, leaving 8 bases unmatched. Per germline, CDR1 MNHEY and CDR2 SVGEGT. The CDR3 loop spans 16 amino acids. CDR3 sequence (DNA): TGTGCCAGCAGTTACACCCCTAGCGGGACGGGAGAGACCCAGTACTTC. Translation gives CASSYTPSGTGETQYF.

The rearrangement links TRBV5-1 to TRBJ1-2; the D gene is possibly TRBD1 (6 bases). Germline-derived CDR1 and CDR2 are SGHRS and YFSETQ. The CDR3 runs 13 residues. Trimming cost V 6 bases and J 3 bases, with 12 bases left between them. DNA of the CDR3: TGCGCCAGCACCCTGGGGGCTTACTATGGCTACACCTTC. Protein product: CASTLGAYYGYTF.

The chain joins TRBV3-1 (or the pseudogene TRBV3-2) to TRBJ2-1; D perhaps matches TRBD2 (6 bases). Between the trimmed V and J ends, which lost 4 bases and 7 bases, there was a span of 11 bases. Germline V gives CDR1 LGHDT, CDR2 YNNKEL (reference sequence). The CDR3 is made up of 13 amino acids. CDR3: CASSPWRENEQFF. In DNA, the CDR3 is TGTGCCAGCAGCCCCTGGCGGGAAAATGAGCAGTTCTTC.

This clone has more than one count but fewer than ten. This chain uses TRBV28 with TRBJ1-6, with 9 nucleotides matching TRBD1. Germline CDR1 and CDR2: MDHEN and SYDVKM. Trimming at V came to 2 bases and at J to 1 base, leaving 3 bases not matched to a gene. The CDR3 length is 17 residues. The CDR3 spells CASSLGGTGSYNSPLHF. The CDR3 DNA reads TGTGCCAGCAGTTTAGGGGGGACAGGGTCCTATAATTCACCCCTCCACTTT.

The chain combines TRBV10-3 with TRBJ1-4; the D is unclear. Trimming shortened V by 7 bases and J by 4 bases, and 10 bases separated the two germline ends. CDR1 and CDR2 (germline): ENHRY, SYGVKD. This CDR3 comprises 13 residues. The CDR3 DNA sequence: TGTGCCATCACGGACGGGAATAATGAAAAACTGTTTTTT. It encodes CAITDGNNEKLFF.

The DNA for the CDR3 is TGTGCCAGCAGCTTTAGCGGGAGGCCGTGGAATGAGCAGTTCTTC. It codes for CASSFSGRPWNEQFF. The chain links TRBV5-6 to TRBJ2-1; TRBD2 agrees at 10 bases. CDR1 is SGHDT, CDR2 YYEEEE, per germline. The CDR3 consists of 15 residues. J lost 7 bases, V lost 2 bases, and 6 bases had no gene match.

This clone was found once. This chain links TRBV5-1 with TRBJ2-7, with D possibly being TRBD1 (6 bases). This CDR3 comprises 13 residues. The germline gives CDR1 SGHRS, CDR2 YFSETQ. The germline V and J ends were trimmed by 0 bases and 7 bases, with 11 bases remaining between them. The CDR3 loop is CASSLEQGREQYF. The CDR3 DNA sequence: TGCGCCAGCAGCTTGGAACAGGGTCGGGAGCAGTACTTC.

This chain links TRBV19 with TRBJ1-1; possible D gene TRBD1, 6 bases. V dropped 8 bases and J dropped 3 bases, with 16 bases sitting between them. The CDR3 runs to 14 residues. Germline V lookup: CDR1 LNHDA, CDR2 SQIVND (reference sequence). The CDR3 DNA follows: TGTGCCAGTTCTAGTTGGGCAGGGGACACTGAAGCTTTCTTT. Translating it yields CASSSWAGDTEAFF.

The chain couples TRBV9 to TRBJ2-7; 9 nucleotides match TRBD2. V was pared by 0 bases and J by 2 bases, with 3 bases of the junction left unmatched. The CDR3 covers 15 residues. Looked up from germline, CDR1 is SGDLS and CDR2 is YYNGEE. CDR3 DNA sequence: TGTGCCAGCAGCGTAGGAGGGACTAGCCCCTACGAGCAGTACTTC. It specifies CASSVGGTSPYEQYF.